This TCR beta chain emerged from a study of TIL therapy for anti-PD-1-resistant metastatic lung cancer. The libraries were made with immunoSEQ v3. Profiling relied on immunoSEQ multiplex PCR, and the TCRdb table lists in-frame clones only, not all of them. The data show approximately 87,000 clones, with about three fifths seen just once and approximately 10% held by the top ten. The CDR3 is 15 residues long. Trimming removed 4 bases at V and 2 bases at J, with 13 bases between. Looked up from germline, CDR1 is SGHDT and CDR2 is YYEEEE. Time point defined: pre-treatment sample, taken before nivolumab and TIL therapy. Tumor tissue came from excised metastases, mostly pleural nodules or supraclavicular lymph nodes.

The clonotype comes from a person aged 25 to 79 with non-small cell lung cancer. The chain is built from TRBV5-6 and TRBJ1-3; D is uncertain. The starting material was tumor tissue, obtained at baseline. The CDR3, as DNA: TGTGCCAGCAGCAGCGAGAGACACGCTGGAAACACCATATATTTT. This sequence encodes CASSSERHAGNTIYF. Based on the CDR3 plus reference TRBV5-6 and TRBJ1-3, the full variable domain is DAGVTQSPTHLIKTRGQQVTLRCSPKSGHDTVSWYQQALGQGPQFIFQYYEEEERQRGNFPDRFSGHQFPNYSSELNVNALLLGDSALYLCASSSERHAGNTIYFGEGSWLTVV.